Given below is one T cell receptor beta chain in context. CDR3 length equals 15 residues. Trimming pared 0 bases from V and 8 bases from J, leaving 11 bases between. In germline, CDR1 is MGHRA, CDR2 YSYEKL. This sample was included in a study of blood T cell repertoires in COVID-19. Overall study: The United States, Italy and Spain were the sources of the acute and convalescent COVID-19 samples. T cells, B-cell-depleted T cells, or PBMCs provided the cDNA or gDNA that served as material.

Under the authors' procedure: Scientists estimated how many nucleated cells there were by amplifying reference gene primers. Repertoires were generated with immunoSEQ multiplex PCR, while TCRdb's copy carries only in-frame clones and drops some. V and J calls and clone size are those listed in that table; D and trimming were worked out from the DNA. The table records 180,000 or so clones, 85% to 90% of them present only once. The sample consisted of peripheral blood. The chain joins TRBV4-1 to TRBJ1-6; maybe TRBD1 (5 bases). The receptor was isolated from a woman aged 55-69 years with acute or convalescent COVID-19. The CDR3: CASSQDDRDDSPLHF. The CDR3 nucleotides read TGCGCCAGCAGCCAAGATGACAGAGACGATTCACCCCTCCACTTT.